A single sample is the source of the 14 T cell receptor beta chains below, sequenced in a study of cytomegalovirus exposure and HLA in healthy donors. Primers: 60 Vbeta forward and 13 Jbeta reverse. The protocol was immunoSEQ multiplex PCR, while the TCRdb copy is restricted to in-frame clones and leaves out a portion. Of about 150,000 clones listed, roughly 73% were seen once; the top ten hold around 1%. What was sequenced was PBMCs. The source of these receptors is a male donor in good health and CMV-seronegative.

The rearrangement joins TRBV5-1 to TRBJ1-5, with 7 nucleotides matching TRBD1. Germline V gene data show CDR1 as SGHRS and CDR2 as YFSETQ. The CDR3 runs to 16 residues. V dropped 0 bases and J dropped 2; count of bases not matched to a gene: 5. The chain's CDR3 is CASSLEPDRGNQPQHF. CDR3 sequence (DNA): TGCGCCAGCAGCTTGGAACCAGACAGGGGCAATCAGCCCCAGCATTTT.

The rearrangement uses TRBV7-2 and TRBJ1-1; D perhaps matches TRBD1 (6 bases). The CDR3 length is 15 residues. Per germline, CDR1 SGHTA and CDR2 FQGNSA. The V end was cut by 4 bases, the J end by 3 bases, with 15 bases between. DNA of the CDR3: TGTGCCAGCAGCTCTTGGGGGGGCAGAGACACTGAAGCTTTCTTT. Its protein product is CASSSWGGRDTEAFF.

This clone was recorded only once. The chain is built from TRBV9 and TRBJ2-2; 12 nucleotides align to TRBD2. The CDR3 is 19 amino acids. Germline V gene data show CDR1 as SGDLS and CDR2 as YYNGEE. V lost 2 bases to trimming and J lost 6 bases; unmatched junction nucleotides: 14. CDR3 residues: CASSVPFRGLAGGAGELFF. The CDR3 bases are TGTGCCAGCAGCGTCCCGTTTAGGGGGCTAGCGGGAGGGGCCGGGGAGCTGTTTTTT.

CDR3 amino acids: CASSAERGWSEQETQYF. CDR3 in DNA: TGTGCCAGCAGCGCCGAGCGGGGGTGGTCGGAACAAGAGACCCAGTACTTC. V gene TRBV9 combines with J gene TRBJ2-5, with 8 bases lining up with TRBD2. The CDR3 consists of 17 residues. V shed 3 bases, J shed 2 bases, and the junction held 12 bases outside the gene matches. CDR1 and CDR2 (germline): SGDLS, YYNGEE.

This clone has more than one count but fewer than ten. V gene TRBV6-5 combines with J gene TRBJ2-5; 7 bases fit TRBD1. CDR3 length equals 14 residues. V lost 6 bases to trimming and J lost 0 bases; unmatched junction nucleotides: 4. Germline V gene data show CDR1 as MNHEY and CDR2 as SVGAGI. The CDR3 spells CASRVDRDQETQYF. The DNA of the CDR3 is TGTGCCAGCAGGGTCGACAGGGACCAAGAGACCCAGTACTTC.

The rearrangement joins TRBV7-9 to TRBJ2-5; TRBD1 might be the D (6 bases). The germline V gene encodes CDR1 SEHNR and CDR2 FQNEAQ (reference sequence). This CDR3 has 15 residues. Deletions cut 0 bases from V and 7 bases from J, with 15 bases between. The CDR3 here is CASSLAGTLTGTQYF. In nucleotides, the CDR3 is TGTGCCAGCAGCTTAGCCGGGACACTTACCGGGACCCAGTACTTC.

V usage is TRBV7-2 and J usage is TRBJ1-1; D perhaps matches TRBD1 (5 bases). V lost 5 bases and J lost 5, with 18 bases in between. The length of the CDR3 is 15 residues. Germline V gene lookup returns CDR1 SGHTA and CDR2 FQGNSA. The CDR3, as DNA: TGTGCCAGCAGCCCGTCCTCAGGGATAGGGACTGAAGCTTTCTTT. This translates into CASSPSSGIGTEAFF.

A few counts support this clone. Other DNA sequences of this sample code for an identical CDR3. The chain uses TRBV5-4 and TRBJ2-1, with 9 positions matching TRBD2. Germline V gene lookup returns CDR1 SGHNT and CDR2 YYREEE (reference sequence). V shed 2 bases, J shed 6 bases, and the junction held 6 bases outside the gene matches. CDR3 length: 15 residues. The CDR3 region has the DNA TGTGCCAGCAGCTTTCCAGCGGGGGGTGTCAATGAGCAGTTCTTC. It is translated as CASSFPAGGVNEQFF.

The chain employs TRBV6-5 and TRBJ2-5; 11 bases are a match to TRBD2. Germline V gene sequence: CDR1 MNHEY, CDR2 SVGAGI. The CDR3 sequence is 16 residues long. V lost 2 bases and J lost 2; bases outside the gene matches: 4. CDR3 sequence reads: CASSYELAGGQETQYF. The CDR3 coding sequence is TGTGCCAGCAGTTACGAGCTAGCGGGGGGACAAGAGACCCAGTACTTC.

The chain combines TRBV7-9 with TRBJ2-1; 10 positions match TRBD1. Germline V gives CDR1 SEHNR, CDR2 FQNEAQ (reference sequence). With V trimmed by 5 bases and J by 8 bases, 15 bases remained unmatched. This CDR3 has 17 amino acids. In DNA, the CDR3 is TGTGCCAGCAGCCCGATTTATGGGACAGGGGTGAGCGATGAGCAGTTCTTC. It yields the protein CASSPIYGTGVSDEQFF.

This chain uses TRBV10-3 with TRBJ2-3, with 8 bases that match TRBD2. Trimming took 10 bases from V and 6 from J; bases not matched to a gene: 9. Germline V gene data show CDR1 as ENHRY and CDR2 as SYGVKD. The CDR3 covers 13 residues. This CDR3 reads CATLGSGVDTQYF. CDR3 DNA sequence: TGTGCCACCCTGGGTAGCGGGGTGGATACGCAGTATTTT.

V is TRBV30 and J is TRBJ2-3; 10 bases map to TRBD2. The germline CDR1 and CDR2 sequences are GTSNPN and SVGIG (reference sequence). J was trimmed by 5 bases and V by 3 bases; bases with no gene match: 5. This CDR3 is built from 14 residues. The CDR3 loop reads CAWRPSGGKDTQYF. As DNA, the CDR3 is TGTGCCTGGAGACCTAGCGGGGGAAAAGATACGCAGTATTTT.

The table lists this clone with a few counts. The rearrangement joins TRBV2 to TRBJ1-2; D remains unclear. The germline V gene encodes CDR1 SNHLY and CDR2 FYNNEI. Trimming took 7 bases from V and 5 from J, leaving 17 bases between them. The CDR3 is 14 residues long. For the CDR3, the DNA is TGTGCCAGCATCGGGATTCGGAACGTGTATGGCTACACCTTC. Translation: CASIGIRNVYGYTF.

The chain uses TRBV20-1 and TRBJ2-3; 7 positions agree with TRBD1. V was clipped by 4 bases and J by 9 bases; unmatched bases: 4. Germline V gene lookup returns CDR1 DFQATT and CDR2 SNEGSKA (reference sequence). The CDR3 loop spans 11 amino acids. CDR3 in amino acids: CSAMGQSTQYF. The CDR3 DNA reads TGCAGTGCTATGGGACAGAGCACGCAGTATTTT.